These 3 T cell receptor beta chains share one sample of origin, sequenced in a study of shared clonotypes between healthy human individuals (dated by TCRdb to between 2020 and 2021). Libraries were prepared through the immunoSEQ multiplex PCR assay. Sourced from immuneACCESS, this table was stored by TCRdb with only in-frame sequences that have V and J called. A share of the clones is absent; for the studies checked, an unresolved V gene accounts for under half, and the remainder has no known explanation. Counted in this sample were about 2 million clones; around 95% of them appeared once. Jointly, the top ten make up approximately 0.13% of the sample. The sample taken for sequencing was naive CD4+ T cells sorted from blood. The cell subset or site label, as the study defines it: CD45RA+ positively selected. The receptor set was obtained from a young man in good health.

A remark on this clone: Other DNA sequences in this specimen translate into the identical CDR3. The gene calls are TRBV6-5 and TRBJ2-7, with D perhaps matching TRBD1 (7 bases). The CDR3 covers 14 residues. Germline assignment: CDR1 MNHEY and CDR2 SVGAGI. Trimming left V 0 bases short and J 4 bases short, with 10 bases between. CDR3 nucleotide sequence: TGTGCCAGCAGTTACTCGGCAGGGGGGTACGAGCAGTACTTC. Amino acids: CASSYSAGGYEQYF.

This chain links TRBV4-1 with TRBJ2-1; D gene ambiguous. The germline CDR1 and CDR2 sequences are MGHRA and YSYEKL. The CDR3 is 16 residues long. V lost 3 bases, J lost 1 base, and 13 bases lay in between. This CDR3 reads CASSQGTAGSYNEQFF. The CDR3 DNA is TGCGCCAGCAGCCAGGGAACGGCTGGGTCCTACAATGAGCAGTTCTTC.

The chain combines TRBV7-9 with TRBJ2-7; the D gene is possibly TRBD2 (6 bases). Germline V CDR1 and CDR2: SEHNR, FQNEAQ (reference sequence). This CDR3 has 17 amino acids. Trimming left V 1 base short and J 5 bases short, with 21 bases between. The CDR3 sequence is CASSLVWGVGAPDEQYF. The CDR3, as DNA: TGTGCCAGCAGCTTAGTATGGGGGGTCGGCGCTCCCGACGAGCAGTACTTC.